This TCR beta chain stems from a study of cytomegalovirus exposure and HLA in healthy donors. Overall study context: T cells numbering about 200 million yielded fewer than 140 million unique TCR beta sequences in an earlier analysis. Study-wide results and limits: The only immune exposure information that was available was CMV serostatus. Upon later analysis, TCR association rates were observed to vary by HLA locus, being highest for DRB1 and lowest for HLA-C. As was reported, the classifier diagnosed cytomegalovirus status with high specificity and sensitivity.

60 Vbeta and 13 Jbeta primers were used in PCR. Repertoires were generated with immunoSEQ multiplex PCR, while TCRdb's copy carries only in-frame clones and drops some. The sample shows over 150,000 clones, about four fifths of them seen only once. As to this clone: Its antigen is not identified.

Germline CDR1 SGHVS, CDR2 FNYEAQ. V gave up 1 base and J gave up 7 bases; unmatched junction bases: 6. The length of the CDR3 is 15 residues. The V gene is TRBV7-6, the J gene TRBJ1-2; 10 nucleotides line up with TRBD1. Sequencing used PBMCs. The origin of this receptor is a girl aged 5 to 17 in good health and CMV-seropositive. CDR3 sequence (DNA): TGTGCCAGCAGCTTAGTAGGGGACAGGGGTTCTGGCTACACCTTC. Amino acid sequence: CASSLVGDRGSGYTF.